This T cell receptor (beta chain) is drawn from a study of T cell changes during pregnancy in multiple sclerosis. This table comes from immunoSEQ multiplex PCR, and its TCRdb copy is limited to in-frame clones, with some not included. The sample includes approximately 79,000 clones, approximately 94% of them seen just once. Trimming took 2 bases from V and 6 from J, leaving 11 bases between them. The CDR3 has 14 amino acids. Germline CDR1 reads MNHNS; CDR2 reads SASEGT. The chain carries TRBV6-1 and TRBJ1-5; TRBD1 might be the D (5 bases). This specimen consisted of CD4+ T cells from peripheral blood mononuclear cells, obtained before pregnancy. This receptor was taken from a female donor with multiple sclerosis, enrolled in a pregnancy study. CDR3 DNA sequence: TGTGCCAGCAGTGAAAGTGTCGGGGGTCAGCCCCAGCATTTT. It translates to CASSESVGGQPQHF.